The entry below describes one T cell receptor beta chain. Its antigen is not yet known. It has no much larger one-base neighbor in the sample; base qualities were not kept. V is cut by 4 bases and J by 3 bases, and the space between the germline ends is 9 bases. The germline V gene (reference sequence) sets CDR1 to SEHNR and CDR2 to FQNEAQ. The CDR3 runs 14 amino acids, cysteine and phenylalanine included. Left in the record is the CDR3 DNA by itself, 42 bases read in frame from the first base. Participants in the prospective study were enrolled through a virtual design, were aged roughly 18 to 100 years, and lived in approximately 24 United States geographic areas. In the prospective study, participants were assigned to cohorts based on the clinical history participants reported in a screening survey and a study questionnaire. Recovered participants in ImmuneRACE Cohort 3 were defined as having two consecutive negative NP/OP PCR tests, clearance from a healthcare professional, or resolution of symptoms. In the prospective study, mobile phlebotomists collected whole blood, serum and a nasopharyngeal or oropharyngeal swab from each participant. Participants in the prospective study had the option to provide additional blood draws and questionnaires over an approximately 2-month period. Prospective study blood samples were shipped either frozen or at room temperature before DNA extraction.

These data are taken from a study of blood T cell repertoires in COVID-19 (dated by TCRdb to between 2020 and 2021). Regarding the research as a whole: Samples covering the acute and convalescent phases of COVID-19 were provided by collaborators in the United States, Italy and Spain. The prospective study material was composed of cDNA or gDNA derived from T cells, B-cell-depleted T cells, or PBMCs. Deeply sampled blood TCRbeta repertoires from subjects exposed to, actively infected with, or recovered from COVID-19 were included in the dataset. The repertoires were released in a freely available public database intended as a resource for research on the immune response to SARS-CoV-2. Samples came from the ongoing ImmuneRACE study (first 160 participants) plus 1,254 subjects from 6 global collaborators. Sample metadata almost always included a de-identified subject ID, COVID-19 status, age in years and sex. Where available, HLA class I and class II types were taken from metadata supplied by the sample provider and were not determined by assay-based typing.

Study-level results and caveats: Clinical and demographic metadata were provided uncurated, with the amount varying by source and participant.

The immunoSEQ Assay, a bias-controlled multiplex PCR, was used to amplify TCRbeta CDR3 regions from genomic DNA. The authors processed their data as follows. The number of nucleated cells in each sample was estimated from the amplification of reference gene primers within the assay. To quantify the absolute abundance of each unique TCRbeta CDR3 rearrangement, sequence reads were collapsed and filtered. Productive Simpson clonality was computed per sample as the square root of Simpson's diversity index over productive rearrangements. Entries here come from immuneACCESS through TCRdb and include only in-frame sequences with V and J called. Some clones fail to appear in such tables; in the studies checked, an unresolved V gene covers under half of the shortfall, and the cause of the remainder is unknown. V and J calls and clone size are copied from that table; D and trimming were computed from the DNA. Here the sample has 200,000 to 250,000 clones; under 90% occur a single time. The ten largest clones add up to about 3.7% of the sample.

The TCR originated in a woman aged 55-69 years who had recovered from COVID-19. The V and J genes are TRBV7-9 and TRBJ2-2; possibly the D gene is TRBD1, per 6 matching bases. Sequencing was carried out using PBMCs or T cells enriched from blood (not recorded which). The CDR3 is CASSWTDDTGELFF. The sequenced DNA: TGTGCCAGCAGCTGGACAGACGACACCGGGGAGCTGTTTTTT.